The T cell receptor beta chain under discussion was sequenced for a study of human T cells and chemical hapten exposure (dated by TCRdb to about 2021). With regard to the full study: Libraries were combined into a pool for sequencing, and differences in TCR yield between samples came mainly from small differences in library volumes within the pool. Peripheral blood TCR repertoire changes were tracked in vivo in alopecia patients during primary and secondary sensitization to the hapten diphenylcyclopropenone (DPC). For every blood RNA sample, sequencing covered both the TCR alpha and TCR beta chains.

The time point tag for this specimen amounts to: healthy volunteer bleed at 6 weeks. Total RNA was isolated from unfractionated whole blood collected in Tempus Blood RNA tubes. A handful of healthy volunteers were used as TCR sequencing controls and were bled at day 0, 2 weeks and 6 weeks. What the study reported, not specific to this receptor: DPC sensitization did not change how many TCRs were above 1 in 1000 frequency, and no evidence was found of alterations in global repertoire structure. Repeated subsampling changed both the strength of the expansion versus patch-test correlation and the threshold at which the correlation became significant.

From the cysteine up to the phenylalanine, the CDR3 has a length of 15 residues. The DNA shown is the 45-base CDR3, in frame from base 1. The germline V gene encodes CDR1 DFQATT and CDR2 SNEGSKA (reference sequence). The junction carries 20 bases between V and J, which are trimmed by 4 bases and 5 bases respectively. This clonotype has at least ten counts. What antigen it recognizes has not been identified. There are no base qualities to consult, and no much larger clone falls within one base. Preparation of the library involved RACE. The sample was run on a NextSeq 500. Library preparation attached unique molecular identifiers to individual cDNA molecules for quantitative, reproducible TCR counting. The paper's data handling went like this. A median of around 100,000 TCRs per sample was observed, with a range of about 23,224 to 700,000. The Decombinator software suite was used to annotate the V, J and CDR3 of the TCR reads. To make PS versus PT1 abundance plots, every sample was subsampled to the same number of TCRs (28,000). Expanded TCRs were defined as absent before sensitization and observed at least eight times at the 2-week time point. In-frame beta chains were kept once TCRdb had trimmed the public reads at Q25 with fastp and called clones with MiXCR. Rows merge per CDR3 protein into single entries with the most common DNA and genes. For this entry, the V and J calls and clone size follow TCRdb and not the study's own pipeline. Across this sample there are 65,000 to 95,000 distinct CDR3 sequences, with approximately 8.6% seen only once. About 1.7% of the sample rests with the top ten.

Sample: whole blood. The TCR sequence derives from a female donor in good health. Some clones in this sample may be carry-over from other donors' samples. The sequence links TRBV20-1 to TRBJ1-1; TRBD1 is possibly the D segment (6 matching bases). The encoded CDR3 is CSATPSNRADTEAFF. Here is the DNA: TGCAGTGCTACCCCTTCCAACAGGGCGGATACTGAAGCTTTCTTT.